Listed below are T cell receptor beta chains from one sample, sequenced in a study of blood T cell repertoires in COVID-19. The assay was immunoSEQ multiplex PCR, and TCRdb's table has in-frame clones only and misses some. This sample has fewer than 200,000 clones; around 80% occur once, and the top ten carry about 12%. Sequencing used PBMCs or T cells enriched from blood (not recorded which). The source is a man aged 50 or older who had recovered from COVID-19. The CDR3 runs from the conserved cysteine through the conserved F or W. The order of the fields is D gene, clone size, V gene, J gene, CDR3 DNA, CDR3 protein. D genes are given only for firm matches. Some rows have no size entry. The others give once, few or many, or a class for an expanded clone.

NA	NA	TRBV7-2	TRBJ2-2	TGTGCCAGCAGCTTCGGGGGGCGACCCGGGGAGCTGTTTTTT	CASSFGGRPGELFF
NA	few	TRBV10-1	TRBJ1-1	TGCGCCAGCAGTGAGTCGCAAGGGGCTCGGACTGAAGCTTTCTTT	CASSESQGARTEAFF
NA	NA	TRBV3-1/TRBV3-2	TRBJ1-2	TGTGCCAGCAGCCACTCTCTCCTCGGGGTTCGCTATGGCTACACCTTC	CASSHSLLGVRYGYTF
TRBD2	NA	TRBV3-1/TRBV3-2	TRBJ2-5	TGTGCCAGCAGGTTTGGACTAGCGGGGGGAGGAGAGACCCAGTACTTC	CASRFGLAGGGETQYF
TRBD1	NA	TRBV18	TRBJ2-7	TGTGCCAGCTCAGCCGGGACAGGGGGTGTGTACGAGCAGTACTTC	CASSAGTGGVYEQYF
TRBD1	few	TRBV5-1	TRBJ1-4	TGCGCCAGCAGCTCTGACAGGGGAGGCGAAAAACTGTTTTTT	CASSSDRGGEKLFF
NA	NA	TRBV19	TRBJ2-3	TGTGCCAGTAGTATACAGGGGAGGGGCACAGATACGCAGTATTTT	CASSIQGRGTDTQYF
TRBD1	NA	TRBV5-1	TRBJ2-2	TGCGCCAGCAGCTTGGTCGGCCAGGGGGTCGGGGAGCTGTTTTTT	CASSLVGQGVGELFF
TRBD1	NA	TRBV7-9	TRBJ1-2	TGTGCCAGCAGCTTTGCCGGGACAGGGGGCTCGGTGGACTATGGCTACACCTTC	CASSFAGTGGSVDYGYTF
NA	few	TRBV6-2/TRBV6-3	TRBJ1-2	TGTGCCAGCAGTGACGCCAAGCCGACAGGTTATGGCTACACCTTC	CASSDAKPTGYGYTF